This TCR beta chain comes out of a study of blood T cell repertoires in COVID-19. Per the authors' pipeline: Scientists estimated how many nucleated cells there were by amplifying reference gene primers. Repertoires were generated with immunoSEQ multiplex PCR, while TCRdb's copy carries only in-frame clones and drops some. From that table come the V and J calls and clone size; the DNA was used to work out D and trimming. This sample yields about 270,000 clones, of which approximately 82% are seen a single time; roughly 3.1% belongs to the top ten. Germline trimming cut 3 bases from V and 6 bases from J; bases unmatched to any gene: 4. Per germline, CDR1 KGHSH and CDR2 LQKENI. The CDR3 contains 13 residues.

The chain combines TRBV18 with TRBJ1-1; 7 positions match TRBD1. This clonotype originated in a woman aged 18-29 years with acute or convalescent COVID-19. Sequencing input: peripheral blood. The CDR3, as DNA: TGTGCCAGCTCACCGACAGGGATGCCTGAAGCTTTCTTT. This encodes CASSPTGMPEAFF.